Here is one TCR beta chain with its context. Its cognate antigen is unknown. The V gene's germline CDR1 is SGHRS and CDR2 YFSETQ. Trimming pared 2 bases from V and 0 bases from J, leaving 12 bases between. The CDR3 totals 15 residues. Unexposed donor CD4+ T cells date from about 2011-2018, before the COVID-19 pandemic. The cells were cultured for 10 days before CD4+ T cells were isolated. Cells permitting, SARS-CoV-2 S/N and four cold-coronavirus spikes were tested on unexposed-donor CD4+ T cells. Profiled with immunoSEQ multiplex PCR; TCRdb holds only in-frame clones, not every one. The data contain 20,000 to 30,000 clones, around 76% of them singletons. The entry originates in a study of CD4 T cells in relation to SARS-CoV-2 and coronaviruses. Study-level information: Crossreactive spike epitopes shared across donors were mapped to their HLA restriction.

J is TRBJ2-7 and V is TRBV5-1, with D tentatively TRBD1 or TRBD2 (5 bases each). This receptor was identified in a human donor in good health. The sequencing input was CD4+ T cells from PBMCs, cultured in vitro. The CDR3 sequence: CASSFTGDLSYEQYF. CDR3 nucleotide sequence: TGCGCCAGCAGCTTTACCGGGGACCTCTCCTACGAGCAGTACTTC.